The 27 T cell receptor beta chains below all came from one sample that was sequenced in a study of control samples from healthy donors and cancer patients (dated by TCRdb to 2020 to 2022). Library prep was done by the immunoSEQ multiplex PCR assay. TCRdb provides this immuneACCESS table in a form limited to in-frame rearrangements. Some clones are lacking; in checked studies, under half of them reflect an unresolved V gene, and why the rest are absent is not known. The sample table records roughly 26,000 clones; 65% to 90% of these occur just once. Roughly 6.7% of the sample is held by the ten biggest clonotypes. Sequenced material: PBMCs. The receptors were gathered from a woman aged 60 to 75 with head and neck cancer.

The V and J genes are TRBV6-5 and TRBJ1-2; 9 bases fit TRBD1. Germline loops: CDR1 MNHEY, CDR2 SVGAGI. This CDR3 is built from 13 residues. V was clipped by 8 bases and J by 6 bases; unmatched bases: 7. The CDR3 DNA sequence: TGTGCCAGCCGATGGGACAGGGACGATGGCTACACCTTC. Residues: CASRWDRDDGYTF.

The V and J genes are TRBV20-1 and TRBJ2-7, with D uncertain. CDR1 DFQATT and CDR2 SNEGSKA come from the germline V gene (reference sequence). V lost 5 bases, J lost 3 bases, and 8 bases lay in between. The CDR3 contains 11 residues. For the CDR3, the DNA is TGCAGTGCTGAAGAAAACTACGAGCAGTACTTC. It codes for CSAEENYEQYF.

The sample holds a few counts of this clone. Here the CDR3 reads CASSLDRANYGYTF. The CDR3 DNA is TGCGCCAGCAGCCTGGACAGGGCAAACTATGGCTACACCTTC. V is TRBV4-1 and J is TRBJ1-2; 8 positions match TRBD1. The length of the CDR3 is 14 residues. Per the germline V gene, CDR1 is MGHRA and CDR2 is YSYEKL. The V and J ends lost 4 bases and 2 bases, in that order; junction bases with no gene match: 3.

In its sample, this clone ranks as medium-sized. This chain uses TRBV2 with TRBJ1-2; 7 bases line up with TRBD1. The CDR3 spans 13 residues. Germline CDR1 SNHLY, CDR2 FYNNEI. With V trimmed by 3 bases and J by 8 bases, 6 bases remained unmatched. CDR3 residues: CASSETGLSGYTF. Written as DNA, the CDR3 is TGTGCCAGCAGTGAGACAGGGCTCTCCGGCTACACCTTC.

V gene TRBV5-4 combines with J gene TRBJ1-1; the match to TRBD1 covers 7 bases. J lost 5 bases, V lost 3 bases, and 7 bases had no gene match. Germline CDR1 is SGHNT and CDR2 is YYREEE (reference sequence). This CDR3 is built from 14 residues. This chain's CDR3 is CASSSLTGLTEAFF. In nucleotides, the CDR3 is TGTGCCAGCAGCTCGCTGACAGGGCTGACTGAAGCTTTCTTT.

This clone appeared once. The rearrangement joins TRBV3-1 (or the pseudogene TRBV3-2) to TRBJ1-5; 9 bases fit TRBD1. The ends lost 6 bases at V and 0 bases at J; junction bases unmatched: 6. Germline CDR1 and CDR2: LGHDT and YNNKEL (reference sequence). This CDR3 has 16 amino acids. The CDR3 here is CASSPGQGGSNQPQHF. The CDR3 DNA reads as TGTGCCAGCAGTCCGGGACAGGGCGGTAGCAATCAGCCCCAGCATTTT.

V is TRBV5-1 and J is TRBJ2-3, with D perhaps TRBD1 (5 bases). This CDR3 is 13 amino acids long. Germline assignment: CDR1 SGHRS and CDR2 YFSETQ. With 0 bases removed from V and 6 bases from J, the gap between germline ends came to 8 bases. This CDR3 is CASSLGSGDTQYF. The CDR3 DNA reads TGCGCCAGCAGCTTGGGGTCAGGGGATACGCAGTATTTT.

In this sample, this clone turned up a few times. The V gene is TRBV7-6, the J gene TRBJ2-1; 7 bases map to TRBD2. Germline V gene lookup returns CDR1 SGHVS and CDR2 FNYEAQ. The CDR3 loop spans 11 amino acids. With V trimmed by 6 bases and J by 15 bases, 8 bases remained unmatched. CDR3 sequence: CASRGGSAAFF. CDR3 nucleotide sequence: TGTGCCAGCAGGGGGGGGTCGGCAGCGTTCTTC.

A single count supports this clone. The chain employs TRBV6-5 and TRBJ2-7; 7 bases agree with TRBD2. Per germline, CDR1 MNHEY and CDR2 SVGAGI. The ends lost 6 bases at V and 0 bases at J; junction bases unmatched: 5. The CDR3 is made up of 14 amino acids. The CDR3 here is CASRGTTSSYEQYF. CDR3 coding DNA: TGTGCCAGCAGAGGGACTACTTCCTCCTACGAGCAGTACTTC.

This chain links TRBV5-4 with TRBJ1-3; weak D call: TRBD1 (6 bases). Germline lookup yields CDR1 SGHNT and CDR2 YYREEE (reference sequence). V lost 3 bases, J lost 0 bases, and 13 bases lay in between. The CDR3 covers 16 residues. The DNA of the CDR3 is TGTGCCAGCAGCTCGGCGACAGGACCCTCTGGAAACACCATATATTTT. Protein: CASSSATGPSGNTIYF.

The chain has TRBV18 and TRBJ2-4, with D maybe TRBD1 (6 bases). V was cut by 2 bases and J by 6 bases, with 17 bases left in between. Germline V CDR1 and CDR2: KGHSH, LQKENI. The CDR3 is 16 residues long. The CDR3 reads CASSPGTPASGNIQYF. As DNA, the CDR3 is TGTGCCAGCTCACCAGGGACACCGGCGTCGGGAAACATTCAGTACTTC.

The rearrangement uses TRBV5-6 and TRBJ2-3; 7 nucleotides line up with TRBD1. Trimming at V came to 0 bases and at J to 5 bases, leaving 12 bases not matched to a gene. CDR1 and CDR2 from the germline V gene are SGHDT and YYEEEE. This CDR3 region has 17 residues. The CDR3, as DNA: TGTGCCAGCAGCTTGGCCGCGACAGGGTTTCGTGGAGATACGCAGTATTTT. It is translated as CASSLAATGFRGDTQYF.

V gene TRBV11-2 combines with J gene TRBJ2-5; the D gene is possibly TRBD1 (5 bases). This CDR3 contains 14 residues. V lost 0 bases to trimming and J lost 6 bases, with 11 bases between them. CDR1 and CDR2 from the germline V gene are SGHAT and FQNNGV. The CDR3 loop is CASSLEAGSKTQYF. The CDR3 nucleotides are TGTGCCAGCAGCTTAGAAGCAGGGTCGAAGACCCAGTACTTC. The full variable domain, with the rest looked up from reference TRBV11-2 and TRBJ2-5, is EAGVAQSPRYKIIEKRQSVAFWCNPISGHATLYWYQQILGQGPKLLIQFQNNGVVDDSQLPKDRFSAERLKGVDSTLKIQPAKLEDSAVYLCASSLEAGSKTQYFGPGTRLLVL.

The chain has TRBV9 and TRBJ2-7; D may be TRBD1 (5 bases). V was pared by 2 bases and J by 5 bases, with 17 bases between. CDR3 length: 15 amino acids. Germline V CDR1 and CDR2: SGDLS, YYNGEE. This CDR3 is CASSVKGSKSDEQYF. CDR3 in DNA: TGTGCCAGCAGCGTCAAGGGGTCGAAGTCTGACGAGCAGTACTTC.

The V gene is TRBV5-1, the J gene TRBJ2-3, with D perhaps TRBD1 (5 bases). Trimming removed 4 bases from V and 1 base from J, with 16 bases in between. The CDR3 runs 16 residues. Germline CDR1 is SGHRS and CDR2 is YFSETQ. CDR3 nucleotide sequence: TGCGCCAGCAGCGACCAGGGTTTATTCGGCACAGATACGCAGTATTTT. Protein: CASSDQGLFGTDTQYF.

The chain joins TRBV3-1 (or the pseudogene TRBV3-2) to TRBJ2-1; weak D call: TRBD2 (7 bases). Germline CDR1 LGHDT, CDR2 YNNKEL (reference sequence). This CDR3 is built from 15 residues. V was pared by 1 base and J by 10 bases, with 17 bases between. CDR3 bases: TGTGCCAGCAGCCAAGCCGCGGGGGCCCAGGGGGAGCAGTTCTTC. Translating gives CASSQAAGAQGEQFF.

The chain carries TRBV7-3 and TRBJ1-1; TRBD1 matches 7 bases. The CDR3 is 15 residues long. In germline, CDR1 is SGHTA, CDR2 FQGTGA. With 4 bases clipped from V and 11 bases from J, the junction kept 16 bases outside the gene matches. CDR3 coding DNA: TGTGCCAGCAGCTCAGAACCCGGGACAGAGGATAGTGCTTTCTTT. Its translation: CASSSEPGTEDSAFF.

V gene TRBV5-1 combines with J gene TRBJ2-5; D is perhaps TRBD2 (6 bases). Germline-derived CDR1 and CDR2 are SGHRS and YFSETQ. The CDR3 extends over 15 amino acids. Deletions cut 4 bases from V and 0 bases from J, with 13 bases between. CDR3 loop: CASSPRGLNQETQYF. The CDR3 bases are TGCGCCAGCAGCCCTCGTGGACTAAACCAAGAGACCCAGTACTTC. Together with reference TRBV5-1 and TRBJ2-5, the CDR3 gives the full variable domain: KAGVTQTPRYLIKTRGQQVTLSCSPISGHRSVSWYQQTPGQGLQFLFEYFSETQRNKGNFPGRFSGRQFSNSRSEMNVSTLELGDSALYLCASSPRGLNQETQYFGPGTRLLVL.

There are a few counts of this clone. This chain uses TRBV12-3 or TRBV12-4 with TRBJ1-1; the D is unclear. V was trimmed by 7 bases and J by 4 bases, leaving 7 bases between them. The CDR3 is made up of 11 amino acids. The CDR3 sequence is CASTRITEAFF. CDR3 DNA sequence: TGTGCCAGCACCCGGATCACTGAAGCTTTCTTT.

This sequence joins TRBV7-2 and TRBJ1-1, with D perhaps TRBD1 (6 bases). The length of the CDR3 is 15 residues. The V end lost 5 bases, the J end lost 0 bases, and 13 bases lay between the germline ends. Germline values: CDR1 SGHTA, CDR2 FQGNSA. CDR3 in DNA: TGTGCCAGCAGCCCGAGGACAGACCTGAACACTGAAGCTTTCTTT. It yields the protein CASSPRTDLNTEAFF.

V and J are TRBV10-2 and TRBJ2-7, with a tentative D call TRBD2 (6 bases). The CDR3 loop spans 14 amino acids. V was pared by 6 bases and J by 2 bases, with 14 bases between. Germline loops: CDR1 WSHSY, CDR2 SAAADI. CDR3: CASRSSGLTYEQYF. CDR3 in DNA: TGCGCCAGCAGGAGTAGCGGCTTGACCTACGAGCAGTACTTC.

The chain links TRBV6-2 or TRBV6-3 to TRBJ1-1; 7 nucleotides agree with TRBD1. With 2 bases clipped from V and 10 bases from J, the junction kept 16 bases outside the gene matches. This CDR3 contains 16 residues. Germline assignment: CDR1 MNHEY and CDR2 SVGEGT. The CDR3 is CASSYRRSGQDFGAFF. In nucleotides, the CDR3 is TGTGCCAGCAGTTACCGGCGGTCCGGACAGGACTTCGGAGCTTTCTTT.

The chain uses TRBV9 and TRBJ2-2; 9 nucleotides agree with TRBD1. With 4 bases clipped from V and 0 bases from J, the junction kept 4 bases outside the gene matches. The CDR3 is 16 amino acids. The V gene's germline CDR1 is SGDLS and CDR2 YYNGEE. CDR3 in DNA: TGTGCCAGCAGCACCCGACAGGGGGCGAACACCGGGGAGCTGTTTTTT. Amino acid sequence: CASSTRQGANTGELFF.

The gene calls are TRBV11-3 and TRBJ2-1; D may be TRBD2 (5 bases). CDR3 size: 18 residues. V was cut by 4 bases and J by 0 bases, with 19 bases left in between. Per the germline V gene, CDR1 is SGHNT and CDR2 is YENEEA. The CDR3 DNA reads TGTGCCAGCAGCTCCCCTCGCGGGTCTAGTATCTCCTACAATGAGCAGTTCTTC. Translated, it gives CASSSPRGSSISYNEQFF.

The chain uses TRBV19 and TRBJ1-5; possibly TRBD1 for D (5 bases). This CDR3 comprises 12 residues. Germline values: CDR1 LNHDA, CDR2 SQIVND (reference sequence). Between the trimmed V and J ends, which lost 8 bases and 2 bases, there was a span of 7 bases. The CDR3 here is CASQGGNQPQHF. The CDR3 DNA reads TGTGCCAGTCAGGGAGGCAATCAGCCCCAGCATTTT. Based on the CDR3 plus reference TRBV19 and TRBJ1-5, the full variable domain is DGGITQSPKYLFRKEGQNVTLSCEQNLNHDAMYWYRQDPGQGLRLIYYSQIVNDFQKGDIAEGYSVSREKKESFPLTVTSAQKNPTAFYLCASQGGNQPQHFGDGTRLSIL.

CDR3 nucleotides: TGTGCCAGCAGCTTAGATGTCTACACCATATATTTT. Translating gives CASSLDVYTIYF. The rearrangement uses TRBV11-2 and TRBJ1-3, with D unresolved. V lost 0 bases, J lost 8 bases, and 5 bases lay in between. The CDR3 is 12 amino acids. The germline gives CDR1 SGHAT, CDR2 FQNNGV.

This clone was seen only a few times. This chain connects TRBV2 to TRBJ1-6; 8 positions agree with TRBD1. Germline lookup yields CDR1 SNHLY and CDR2 FYNNEI. The CDR3 has 14 amino acids. The ends lost 4 bases at V and 9 bases at J; junction bases unmatched: 5. The chain's CDR3 is CASSVPGGASPLHF. For the CDR3, the DNA is TGTGCCAGCAGTGTCCCAGGGGGCGCTTCACCCCTCCACTTT.